This T cell receptor (beta chain) was captured in a study of blood T cell repertoires in COVID-19. While infection was still active, Seattle patients were enrolled and then followed longitudinally. Trimming cost V 0 bases and J 3 bases, with 15 bases left between them. Germline V gene lookup returns CDR1 LGHNA and CDR2 YNFKEQ. The CDR3 extends over 16 amino acids. Authors' data handling: By means of reference gene primer amplification, nucleated cell counts were estimated. TCRdb keeps only in-frame clones here, not all; method: immunoSEQ multiplex PCR. V, J and clone size are taken as reported in that table, and D and trimming were inferred from the DNA itself. Of around 50,000 clones in the sample, roughly nine tenths were seen once.

The receptor was isolated from a woman of 80 years or more with COVID-19, enrolled during active disease. The sample consisted of peripheral blood. This sequence joins TRBV4-2 and TRBJ2-7; possible D gene TRBD1, 6 bases. The CDR3 nucleotides read TGTGCCAGCAGCCAAGACTTACGGGACACAAACTACGAGCAGTACTTC. Protein sequence: CASSQDLRDTNYEQYF.